One and the same sample provided the 30 T cell receptor beta chains below, sequenced in a study of regulatory T cells in long-lasting Graves disease. Stated time point: newly diagnosed GD, antithyroid drugs for less than 3 months. PBMC-derived RNA was used for the TCR library. Building of the TCR beta libraries involved iRepertoire HTBI primers and Arm-PCR of CDR3 regions. MiXCR, run by TCRdb on the multiplex PCR reads, gives a single entry per CDR3 protein. The table has around 250,000 distinct CDR3 sequences, 20% to 25% seen once. The source was peripheral blood mononuclear cells (PBMCs), collected at new diagnosis, from a patient treated with antithyroid drugs. These TCRs come from a female donor with Graves disease.

At least ten counts were recorded for this clonotype. This rearrangement joins TRBV2 to TRBJ2-5, with TRBD2 matching over 8 bases. Germline assignment: CDR1 SNHLY and CDR2 FYNNEI. Losses at the gene ends were 6 bases for V and 0 bases for J; bases not matched to a gene: 3. The CDR3 has 14 residues. The CDR3 reads CASRLAANQETQYF. The CDR3 DNA is TGTGCCAGCAGACTAGCGGCGAACCAAGAGACCCAGTACTTC.

The sample holds many counts of this clonotype. This sequence joins TRBV7-9 and TRBJ1-1; D remains unclear. V was pared by 1 base and J by 7 bases, with 16 bases between. There are 15 residues in the CDR3. Germline CDR1 SEHNR, CDR2 FQNEAQ (reference sequence). The CDR3 sequence: CASSLVMGFGDEAFF. The CDR3 bases are TGTGCCAGCAGCTTAGTTATGGGTTTTGGGGATGAAGCTTTCTTT.

Many counts were recorded for this clonotype. The V call is TRBV10-3, the J call TRBJ1-1; 8 positions match TRBD1. The CDR3 loop spans 16 amino acids. V dropped 3 bases and J dropped 0; count of bases not matched to a gene: 6. Germline CDR1 and CDR2: ENHRY and SYGVKD. CDR3 residues: CAISDRDRNMNTEAFF. CDR3 in DNA: TGTGCCATCAGTGATCGGGACAGGAACATGAACACTGAAGCTTTCTTT.

This clonotype was recorded many times. This chain connects TRBV2 to TRBJ2-7, with D perhaps TRBD1 or TRBD2 (5 bases each). Germline V lookup: CDR1 SNHLY, CDR2 FYNNEI. V lost 6 bases and J lost 1, with 10 bases in between. There are 13 residues in the CDR3. The CDR3 sequence is CASSRELSYEQYF. The CDR3 region has the DNA TGTGCCAGCAGCAGGGAGTTGTCCTACGAGCAGTACTTC. Drawing the rest from reference TRBV2 and TRBJ2-7, the complete variable domain is EPEVTQTPSHQVTQMGQEVILRCVPISNHLYFYWYRQILGQKVEFLVSFYNNEISEKSEIFDDQFSVERPDGSNFTLKIRSTKLEDSAMYFCASSRELSYEQYFGPGTRLTVT.

This clonotype was recorded at least ten times. V is TRBV6-9 and J is TRBJ2-5; TRBD2 agrees at 13 bases. After removal of 3 bases from V and 2 bases from J, the junction contained 9 bases not matched to a gene. Germline assignment: CDR1 MNHGY and CDR2 SVAAGI. The CDR3 is 18 residues long. CDR3 nucleotide sequence: TGTGCCAGCAGTTACGGTACTAGCGGGGGGGTAAGACAAGAGACCCAGTACTTC. Its protein product is CASSYGTSGGVRQETQYF.

This clonotype has at least ten counts. The chain joins TRBV12-3 or TRBV12-4 to TRBJ2-5; D might be TRBD1 (6 bases). The CDR3 consists of 11 residues. V lost 8 bases and J 2 bases, leaving 6 bases between the germline ends. The CDR3, as DNA: TGTGCCAGCGGACAGCAAGAGACCCAGTACTTC. Its translation: CASGQQETQYF.

This clonotype was detected many times. The gene calls are TRBV27 and TRBJ2-1; D is possibly TRBD2 (5 bases). V was cut by 8 bases and J by 4 bases, with 18 bases left in between. Per the germline V gene, CDR1 is MNHEY and CDR2 is SMNVEV (reference sequence). This CDR3 has 15 amino acids. The CDR3 coding sequence is TGTGCCAGCGCGGCCCCCATAGCGACATACAATGAGCAGTTCTTC. It translates to CASAAPIATYNEQFF.

The chain links TRBV6-2 or TRBV6-3 to TRBJ1-1; D unclear. Germline CDR1 reads MNHEY; CDR2 reads SVGEGT. V lost 5 bases and J 7 bases, leaving 8 bases between the germline ends. The CDR3 contains 11 residues. This CDR3 is CASSEMGEAFF. CDR3 DNA sequence: TGTGCCAGCAGTGAAATGGGTGAAGCTTTCTTT.

This clonotype has a count of ten or more. The rearrangement uses TRBV11-2 and TRBJ2-5; D call uncertain. Trimming took off 5 bases at V and 1 base at J, with 14 bases between the two ends. This CDR3 is 15 amino acids long. CDR1 and CDR2 from the germline V gene are SGHAT and FQNNGV. The CDR3 spells CASSRSSKFQETQYF. The CDR3 DNA reads TGTGCCAGCAGCAGGTCGTCGAAATTCCAAGAGACCCAGTACTTC.

Ten or more counts support this clonotype. The chain couples TRBV9 to TRBJ2-4; D might be TRBD1 (5 bases). Germline V lookup: CDR1 SGDLS, CDR2 YYNGEE. The CDR3 spans 13 residues. The V gene lost 3 bases and the J gene lost 8 bases, with 12 bases spanning the gap. In DNA, the CDR3 is TGTGCCAGCAGCGAACAGGCCGGTGACATTCAGTACTTC. This encodes CASSEQAGDIQYF.

This clonotype was recorded at least ten times. The chain recombines TRBV5-5 with TRBJ2-7, with D unresolved. Germline V gene lookup returns CDR1 SGHKS and CDR2 YYEKEE (reference sequence). The CDR3 is made up of 14 amino acids. With 0 bases removed from V and 9 bases from J, the gap between germline ends came to 16 bases. The CDR3 sequence is CASSLAIPRIAQYF. In DNA form, the CDR3 reads TGTGCCAGCAGCTTGGCGATCCCAAGAATCGCGCAGTACTTC.

This clonotype appeared many times. The rearrangement uses TRBV11-2 and TRBJ2-5; 9 bases line up with TRBD2. The CDR3 spans 15 residues. The ends lost 6 bases at V and 4 bases at J; junction bases unmatched: 9. From germline, CDR1 is SGHAT and CDR2 FQNNGV. The CDR3 sequence is CASRHLGRGGETQYF. The CDR3 nucleotides are TGTGCCAGCAGACACCTAGGGCGGGGGGGAGAGACCCAGTACTTC.

This clonotype was recorded many times. The rearrangement links TRBV24-1 to TRBJ1-2, with D perhaps matching TRBD1 (6 bases). CDR1 is KGHDR and CDR2 is SFDVKD in the germline V gene. The V end lost 5 bases, the J end lost 1 base, and 22 bases lay between the germline ends. The CDR3 sequence is 18 residues long. As DNA, the CDR3 is TGTGCCACCAGTGGAGTGTCAGACCCAGGACAGCTTAACTATGGCTACACCTTC. Translating gives CATSGVSDPGQLNYGYTF.

This clonotype showed up many times. This chain uses TRBV6-5 with TRBJ2-7, with 7 positions matching TRBD1. This CDR3 has 14 amino acids. Per germline, CDR1 MNHEY and CDR2 SVGAGI. V lost 2 bases, J lost 2 bases, and 3 bases stayed unmatched. This chain's CDR3 is CASSYRGLTYEQYF. Written as DNA, the CDR3 is TGTGCCAGCAGTTACAGGGGGCTGACCTACGAGCAGTACTTC.

This clonotype was observed at least ten times. The J gene is TRBJ2-5, the V gene TRBV9; no clear D. Germline loops: CDR1 SGDLS, CDR2 YYNGEE. This CDR3 region has 13 residues. The germline V and J ends were trimmed by 3 bases and 5 bases, with 11 bases remaining between them. This CDR3 reads CASSAHNSETQYF. In nucleotides, the CDR3 is TGTGCCAGCAGCGCCCACAACTCTGAGACCCAGTACTTC.

This clonotype was counted many times. V and J are TRBV20-1 and TRBJ2-1; 12 nucleotides agree with TRBD2. V gave up 6 bases and J gave up 9 bases; unmatched junction bases: 9. The CDR3 is 14 residues long. Germline V gene sequence: CDR1 DFQATT, CDR2 SNEGSKA (reference sequence). The CDR3 is CSASSSGGVGEQFF. The CDR3 DNA reads as TGCAGTGCGAGTTCTAGCGGGGGGGTCGGTGAGCAGTTCTTC.

A remark on this clonotype: Compared with germline, one end of the junction differs, possibly owing to a read error. The J gene is TRBJ2-2, the V gene TRBV7-3; TRBD2 might be the D (5 bases). Germline CDR1 is SGHTA and CDR2 is FQGTGA. This CDR3 contains 13 residues. The CDR3 nucleotides are TGTGCCAGCAGCTTCGGGGTAAACGGGGAGCTGCTTTTT. This encodes CASSFGVNGELLF.

This clonotype was seen repeatedly, ten times or more. The chain links TRBV28 to TRBJ1-1, with TRBD1 matching over 7 bases. CDR1 and CDR2 (germline): MDHEN, SYDVKM. The CDR3 runs to 13 residues. CDR3 residues: CATEGQLNTEAFF. CDR3 nucleotides: TGTGCGACCGAGGGACAGTTGAACACTGAAGCTTTCTTT. Supplemented by reference TRBV28 and TRBJ1-1, the full variable domain reads DVKVTQSSRYLVKRTGEKVFLECVQDMDHENMFWYRQDPGLGLRLIYFSYDVKMKEKGDIPEGYSVSREKKERFSLILESASTNQTSMYLCATEGQLNTEAFFGQGTRLTVV.

This clonotype occurred a few times. This may be a read error, as it is one base from a much larger clone. CDR3 sequence: CASSDGQGDTGELFF. CDR3 nucleotide sequence: TGTGCCAGCAGTGACGGGCAGGGTGACACCGGGGAGCTGTTTTTT. V gene TRBV27 combines with J gene TRBJ2-2; TRBD1 is a possible D gene (5 bases). There are 15 residues in the CDR3. V lost 5 bases to trimming and J lost 3 bases, with 13 bases between them. Germline loops: CDR1 MNHEY, CDR2 SMNVEV (reference sequence).

This clonotype was seen at least ten times. V and J are TRBV6-5 and TRBJ1-1, with D uncertain. The CDR3 has 11 residues. Germline V gene data show CDR1 as MNHEY and CDR2 as SVGAGI. V was clipped by 4 bases and J by 4 bases, with 4 bases between them. The CDR3 DNA reads TGTGCCAGCAGTTCGGGCACTGAAGCTTTCTTT. Protein product: CASSSGTEAFF.

The chain couples TRBV5-1 to TRBJ1-6; 7 bases are a match to TRBD1. The CDR3 consists of 16 residues. The germline V gene has CDR1 SGHRS and CDR2 YFSETQ. V shed 3 bases and J 8 bases; nucleotides not matched to a gene: 11. This CDR3 reads CASSSTTGTEHSPLHF. CDR3 nucleotides: TGCGCCAGCAGCTCTACGACAGGGACTGAGCATTCACCCCTCCACTTT.

This clonotype was detected many times. J is TRBJ1-2 and V is TRBV12-3 or TRBV12-4; the D is unclear. This CDR3 comprises 13 residues. Trimming shortened V by 5 bases and J by 6 bases, and 13 bases separated the two germline ends. The CDR3 DNA sequence: TGTGCCAGCAGTGAGTGGGCAGCTGATGGCTACACCTTC. It specifies CASSEWAADGYTF.

This clonotype was seen at least ten times. V is TRBV7-9 and J is TRBJ2-1; TRBD2 aligns across 10 bases. Germline V CDR1 and CDR2: SEHNR, FQNEAQ (reference sequence). The V gene end was trimmed by 3 bases and the J gene end by 0 bases; junction bases not matched to a gene: 5. The CDR3 is 17 amino acids. CDR3 sequence: CASSFGLAEFSYNEQFF. CDR3 sequence (DNA): TGTGCCAGCAGCTTCGGACTAGCGGAATTCTCCTACAATGAGCAGTTCTTC.

At least ten counts were recorded for this clonotype. The V gene is TRBV5-1, the J gene TRBJ2-7; the D is unclear. CDR3 length equals 14 residues. Germline CDR1 reads SGHRS; CDR2 reads YFSETQ. V lost 0 bases, J lost 2 bases, and 9 bases lay in between. The CDR3 sequence: CASSLATVTYEQYF. CDR3 DNA sequence: TGCGCCAGCAGCTTGGCTACAGTGACCTACGAGCAGTACTTC.

The CDR3 loop is CASSLAPAADTQYF. The CDR3 coding sequence is TGTGCCAGCAGCTTAGCACCAGCGGCAGATACGCAGTATTTT. The rearrangement uses TRBV7-3 and TRBJ2-3; TRBD2 is a possible D gene (5 bases). CDR3 length: 14 amino acids. V was cut by 2 bases and J by 4 bases, with 10 bases left in between. Looked up from germline, CDR1 is SGHTA and CDR2 is FQGTGA.

This clonotype was seen just once. The CDR3 region has the DNA TGTGCCAGCAGCTTTACTAGCGGGAGCACAGATACGCAGTATTTT. Amino acids: CASSFTSGSTDTQYF. J is TRBJ2-3 and V is TRBV11-2; 9 bases fit TRBD2. CDR3 size: 15 residues. Germline trimming cut 3 bases from V and 0 bases from J; bases unmatched to any gene: 1. Germline V gives CDR1 SGHAT, CDR2 FQNNGV.

The table lists this clonotype with many counts. The CDR3, as DNA: TGCAGTGCACTGGACAGGTATAGCAATCAGCCCCAGCATTTT. The encoded protein is CSALDRYSNQPQHF. The chain carries TRBV20-1 and TRBJ1-5; 7 bases line up with TRBD1. Germline lookup yields CDR1 DFQATT and CDR2 SNEGSKA (reference sequence). J gave up 0 bases and V 6 bases, and 5 bases lay outside the gene matches. There are 14 residues in the CDR3.

In this sample, this clonotype turned up a few times. The V and J genes are TRBV2 and TRBJ2-7; 7 positions agree with TRBD1. Per germline, CDR1 SNHLY and CDR2 FYNNEI. The junction had 6 bases not matched to a gene; V was cut back by 6 bases and J by 7 bases. CDR3 size: 12 residues. CDR3 nucleotides: TGTGCCAGCAGGTCCGGGACAGAAGAGCAGTACTTC. Amino acid sequence: CASRSGTEEQYF.

This clonotype was observed once. This likely stems from a read error, as it lies one base from a far larger clone. The chain employs TRBV7-2 and TRBJ2-7; the match to TRBD1 covers 8 bases. This CDR3 spans 14 amino acids. From germline, CDR1 is SGHTA and CDR2 FQGNSA. V shed 7 bases, J shed 4 bases, and the junction held 9 bases outside the gene matches. This CDR3 reads CASNLGQGGYEQYF. CDR3 bases: TGTGCCAGCAACCTTGGACAGGGCGGTTACGAGCAGTACTTC.

This clonotype has a count of ten or more. The gene calls are TRBV5-5 and TRBJ1-2; D is perhaps TRBD1 (6 bases). Germline-derived CDR1 and CDR2 are SGHKS and YYEKEE (reference sequence). CDR3 length equals 14 residues. V lost 0 bases and J lost 8, with 14 bases in between. The CDR3 DNA is TGTGCCAGCAGCTTGGCCGGGCAGGGGAACGGCTACACCTTC. Translated, it gives CASSLAGQGNGYTF.